A selection of T cell receptor beta chains follows, all from one sample in a study of neurological immune-mediated disorders. TCRdb re-analysed the 5' RACE reads in MiXCR, keeping a single row per CDR3 protein. Counted here are roughly 30,000 distinct CDR3 sequences, approximately 12% occurring once; the ten biggest clones make up 4% to 5.5%. Material for sequencing was CD4+ T cells from blood. The receptors were sampled from a female donor with HTLV-1-associated myelopathy (HAM/TSP). Both conserved end residues are part of each CDR3. Each record gives: J gene, clone size, V gene, CDR3 length, D gene, CDR3 DNA, CDR3 protein. A D gene is named only where the DNA matches it firmly. The size field is filled for only some rows; it gives once, few, many or a size class.

j_gene: TRBJ1-3
abundance: many
v_gene: TRBV7-9
len: 18
d_gene: TRBD1
CDR3nt: TGTGCCAGCAGCTTAGGGACCGGACAGGGGTCCTCCGGAAACACCATATATTTT
CDR3aa: CASSLGTGQGSSGNTIYF

j_gene: TRBJ2-1
abundance: many
v_gene: TRBV20-1
len: 16
d_gene: TRBD2
CDR3nt: TGCAGTGCTAGTCTTCCAGCGGGAGGGAACTACAATGAGCAGTTCTTC
CDR3aa: CSASLPAGGNYNEQFF

j_gene: TRBJ2-5
abundance: many
v_gene: TRBV20-1
len: 13
d_gene: NA
CDR3nt: TGCAGTGCTCCGGGTCAGGGCGAAGGGACCCAGTACTTC
CDR3aa: CSAPGQGEGTQYF

j_gene: TRBJ2-5
abundance: many
v_gene: TRBV20-1
len: 13
d_gene: NA
CDR3nt: TGCAGTGCTAAGATGGACAGTCGAGAGACCCAGTACTTC
CDR3aa: CSAKMDSRETQYF

j_gene: TRBJ2-3
abundance: many
v_gene: TRBV5-1
len: 16
d_gene: NA
CDR3nt: TGCGCCAGCAGCTTGGGAGAGGGGTATCGCACAGATACGCAGTATTTT
CDR3aa: CASSLGEGYRTDTQYF

j_gene: TRBJ1-2
abundance: many
v_gene: TRBV20-1
len: 14
d_gene: NA
CDR3nt: TGCAGTGCTACCTCGGGATTCTGGCACTATGGCTACACCTTC
CDR3aa: CSATSGFWHYGYTF

j_gene: TRBJ2-1
abundance: many
v_gene: TRBV6-1
len: 19
d_gene: TRBD2
CDR3nt: TGTGCCAGCAGTGAACAGGGCGGGAGAAGTAGCCAAGGGTACAATGAGCAGTTCTTC
CDR3aa: CASSEQGGRSSQGYNEQFF

j_gene: TRBJ2-1
abundance: many
v_gene: TRBV6-1
len: 13
d_gene: TRBD2
CDR3nt: TGTGCCAGCAGTAAAACGCGGGAGTTTGAGCAGTTCTTC
CDR3aa: CASSKTREFEQFF

j_gene: TRBJ2-7
abundance: many
v_gene: TRBV3-1
len: 16
d_gene: NA
CDR3nt: TGTGCCAGCAGCCAAGATCTTCCCAGGCTCTCCTACGAGCAGTACTTC
CDR3aa: CASSQDLPRLSYEQYF

j_gene: TRBJ2-3
abundance: many
v_gene: TRBV18
len: 15
d_gene: TRBD2
CDR3nt: TGTGCCAGCTCACCACCGGCGGGAGCCACAGATACGCAGTATTTT
CDR3aa: CASSPPAGATDTQYF

j_gene: TRBJ2-3
abundance: many
v_gene: TRBV30
len: 14
d_gene: TRBD2
CDR3nt: TGTGCCTCTACTAGCGGGGGTCGCACAGATACGCAGTATTTT
CDR3aa: CASTSGGRTDTQYF

j_gene: TRBJ1-2
abundance: many
v_gene: TRBV29-1
len: 14
d_gene: NA
CDR3nt: TGCAGCGTTGCGCCTTTAAGGGGGAACTATGGCTACACCTTC
CDR3aa: CSVAPLRGNYGYTF

j_gene: TRBJ2-1
abundance: medium-sized
v_gene: TRBV20-1
len: 14
d_gene: NA
CDR3nt: TGCAGTGCTGGGGTTCCTTTCGGGGACAATGAGCAGTTCTTC
CDR3aa: CSAGVPFGDNEQFF

j_gene: TRBJ1-5
abundance: many
v_gene: TRBV28
len: 14
d_gene: NA
CDR3nt: TGTGCCAGCAACTTAATCTTGGAGAATCAGCCCCAGCATTTT
CDR3aa: CASNLILENQPQHF

j_gene: TRBJ2-5
abundance: NA
v_gene: TRBV12-3/TRBV12-4
len: 18
d_gene: TRBD2
CDR3nt: TGTGCCATCAGTTTTCTCCCTGGGACTAGAGGGGAGGAAGAGACCCAGTACTTC
CDR3aa: CAISFLPGTRGEEETQYF

j_gene: TRBJ2-7
abundance: many
v_gene: TRBV4-2
len: 17
d_gene: TRBD2
CDR3nt: TGTGCCAGCAGCCAGGAATGGACTAGCCCTGGGTCCTACGAGCAGTACTTC
CDR3aa: CASSQEWTSPGSYEQYF

j_gene: TRBJ2-5
abundance: many
v_gene: TRBV4-2
len: 17
d_gene: NA
CDR3nt: TGTGCCAGCAGCCACTCGGGGGCGGGGGCGCGGGGAGAGACCCAGTACTTC
CDR3aa: CASSHSGAGARGETQYF

j_gene: TRBJ2-7
abundance: many
v_gene: TRBV5-1
len: 15
d_gene: TRBD1
CDR3nt: TGCGCCAGCAGTCCCGGACAGGGTGAGGTGTACGAGCAGTACTTC
CDR3aa: CASSPGQGEVYEQYF

j_gene: TRBJ1-2
abundance: many
v_gene: TRBV24-1
len: 12
d_gene: TRBD1
CDR3nt: TGTGCCACCAGTGTTGACAGGGGGGGCTACACCTTC
CDR3aa: CATSVDRGGYTF